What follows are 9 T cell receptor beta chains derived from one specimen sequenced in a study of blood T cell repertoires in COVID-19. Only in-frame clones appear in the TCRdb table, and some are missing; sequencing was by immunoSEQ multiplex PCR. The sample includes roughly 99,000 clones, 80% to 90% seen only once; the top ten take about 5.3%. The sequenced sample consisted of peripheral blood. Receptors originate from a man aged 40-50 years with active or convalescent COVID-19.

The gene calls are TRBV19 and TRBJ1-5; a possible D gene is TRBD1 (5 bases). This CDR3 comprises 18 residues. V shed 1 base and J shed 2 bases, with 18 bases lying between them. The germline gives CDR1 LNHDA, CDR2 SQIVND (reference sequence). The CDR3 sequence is CASSIVTGGYIGNQPQHF. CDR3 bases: TGTGCCAGTAGTATAGTTACCGGGGGGTATATTGGCAATCAGCCCCAGCATTTT.

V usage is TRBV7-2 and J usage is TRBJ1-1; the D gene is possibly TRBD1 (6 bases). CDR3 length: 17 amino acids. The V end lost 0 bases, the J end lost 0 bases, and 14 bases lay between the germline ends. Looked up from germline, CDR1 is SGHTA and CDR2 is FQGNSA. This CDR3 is CASSLAPGGFMNTEAFF. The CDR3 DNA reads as TGTGCCAGCAGCTTAGCGCCGGGGGGCTTCATGAACACTGAAGCTTTCTTT.

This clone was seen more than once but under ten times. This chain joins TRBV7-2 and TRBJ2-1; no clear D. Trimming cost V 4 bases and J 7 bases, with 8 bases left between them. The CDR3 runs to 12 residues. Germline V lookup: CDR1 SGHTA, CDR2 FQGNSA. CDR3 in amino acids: CASSSQANEQFF. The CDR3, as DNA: TGTGCCAGCAGCTCTCAAGCTAATGAGCAGTTCTTC.

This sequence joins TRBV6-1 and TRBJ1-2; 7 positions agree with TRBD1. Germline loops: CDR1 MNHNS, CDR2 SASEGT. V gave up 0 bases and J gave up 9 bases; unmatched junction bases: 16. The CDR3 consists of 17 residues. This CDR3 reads CASSEAVPGQAAGRYTF. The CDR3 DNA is TGTGCCAGCAGTGAAGCGGTTCCTGGACAGGCTGCGGGGCGCTACACCTTC.

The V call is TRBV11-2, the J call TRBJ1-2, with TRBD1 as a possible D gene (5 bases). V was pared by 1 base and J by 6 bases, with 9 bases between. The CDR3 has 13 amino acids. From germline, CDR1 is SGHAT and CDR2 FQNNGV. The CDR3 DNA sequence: TGTGCCAGCAGCTTAGGAGAAGGGGATGGCTACACCTTC. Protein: CASSLGEGDGYTF.

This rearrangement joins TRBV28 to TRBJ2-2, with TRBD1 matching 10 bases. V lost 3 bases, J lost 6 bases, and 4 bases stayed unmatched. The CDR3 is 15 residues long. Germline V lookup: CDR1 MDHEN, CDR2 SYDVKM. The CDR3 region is CASSFSGTGAGELFF. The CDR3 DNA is TGTGCCAGCAGTTTCTCCGGGACAGGGGCCGGGGAGCTGTTTTTT.

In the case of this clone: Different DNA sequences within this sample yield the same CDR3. The CDR3 DNA follows: TGTGCCAGCAGTCGACAGGGCGGCAATCAGCCCCAGCATTTT. Amino acids: CASSRQGGNQPQHF. The V and J genes are TRBV6-2 or TRBV6-3 and TRBJ1-5; 7 bases align to TRBD1. V shed 5 bases and J 2 bases; nucleotides not matched to a gene: 3. The CDR3 spans 14 residues. Germline CDR1 reads MNHEY; CDR2 reads SVGEGT.

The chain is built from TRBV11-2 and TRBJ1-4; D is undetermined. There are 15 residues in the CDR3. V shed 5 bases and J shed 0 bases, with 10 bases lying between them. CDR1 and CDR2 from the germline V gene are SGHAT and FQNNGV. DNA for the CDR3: TGTGCCAGCAGCCTGATGACTGCAACTAATGAAAAACTGTTTTTT. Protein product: CASSLMTATNEKLFF.

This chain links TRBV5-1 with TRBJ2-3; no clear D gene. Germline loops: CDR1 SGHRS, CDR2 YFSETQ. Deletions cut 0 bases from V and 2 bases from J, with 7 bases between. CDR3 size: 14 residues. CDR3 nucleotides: TGCGCCAGCAGCTTGGTTCCAGTCACAGATACGCAGTATTTT. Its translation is CASSLVPVTDTQYF. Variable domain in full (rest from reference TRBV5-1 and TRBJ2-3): KAGVTQTPRYLIKTRGQQVTLSCSPISGHRSVSWYQQTPGQGLQFLFEYFSETQRNKGNFPGRFSGRQFSNSRSEMNVSTLELGDSALYLCASSLVPVTDTQYFGPGTRLTVL.